These T cell receptor beta chains were read from a single sample in a study of T cell changes during pregnancy in multiple sclerosis. Sequenced by immunoSEQ multiplex PCR; TCRdb stores in-frame clones only, minus some. Of 25,000 to 35,000 clones in the sample, about 92% were seen once. This material consisted of peripheral blood, taken in the first trimester of pregnancy. These receptors were collected from a female donor in good health, enrolled as a control in a pregnancy study. CDR3s include the opening cysteine and the closing phenylalanine or tryptophan. Each record gives: V gene, D gene, clone size, J gene, CDR3 DNA, CDR3 protein. A D gene is named only where the DNA matches it firmly. Not every row has a clone size; where given, it reads once, few, many or a size class.

v_call: TRBV19; d_call: -; clone_size: -; j_call: TRBJ1-3; cdr3_nt: TGTGCCAGTAGTATAGCGGGCCAGGGGCTCGGAAACACCATATATTTT; cdr3_aa: CASSIAGQGLGNTIYF
v_call: TRBV2; d_call: -; clone_size: few; j_call: TRBJ2-7; cdr3_nt: TGTGCCAGCCTAGAACAGGGTACGGTCTACGAGCAGTACTTC; cdr3_aa: CASLEQGTVYEQYF
v_call: TRBV7-2; d_call: -; clone_size: once; j_call: TRBJ1-1; cdr3_nt: TGTGCCAGCAGTCCGCCCCAACGAAACAGAGCTTTCTTT; cdr3_aa: CASSPPQRNRAFF
v_call: TRBV6-5; d_call: TRBD2; clone_size: -; j_call: TRBJ2-1; cdr3_nt: TGTGCCAGCAGCCGCGGACTAGCGGCAAACAATGAGCAGTTCTTC; cdr3_aa: CASSRGLAANNEQFF
v_call: TRBV19; d_call: TRBD1; clone_size: -; j_call: TRBJ2-4; cdr3_nt: TGTGCCAGTACCACGACAGGGACGGCCAAAAACATTCAGTACTTC; cdr3_aa: CASTTTGTAKNIQYF
v_call: TRBV29-1; d_call: -; clone_size: -; j_call: TRBJ2-6; cdr3_nt: TGCAGCGTTACCAAGACAGGGGCCAACGTCCTGACTTTC; cdr3_aa: CSVTKTGANVLTF
v_call: TRBV30; d_call: -; clone_size: -; j_call: TRBJ2-7; cdr3_nt: TGTGCCTGGACCCGAGGTCAGGGTCCCGAGCAGTACTTC; cdr3_aa: CAWTRGQGPEQYF
v_call: TRBV5-4; d_call: -; clone_size: -; j_call: TRBJ2-4; cdr3_nt: TGTGCCAGCAGCTTGGCCGGGACTTTAGGACAGTACTTC; cdr3_aa: CASSLAGTLGQYF
v_call: TRBV2; d_call: -; clone_size: -; j_call: TRBJ2-5; cdr3_nt: TGTGCCAGCAACCCGGGTTGGCTAAATCAAGAGACCCAGTACTTC; cdr3_aa: CASNPGWLNQETQYF
v_call: TRBV12-5; d_call: -; clone_size: -; j_call: TRBJ1-1; cdr3_nt: TGTGCTAGTGCCGAGAACCGGGACATCACTGAAGCTTTCTTT; cdr3_aa: CASAENRDITEAFF
v_call: TRBV4-2; d_call: TRBD2; clone_size: -; j_call: TRBJ2-1; cdr3_nt: TGTGCCAGCAGCCAAGCTAGCGGGAGAGGGAATGAGCAGTTCTTC; cdr3_aa: CASSQASGRGNEQFF
v_call: TRBV7-2; d_call: TRBD1; clone_size: once; j_call: TRBJ2-1; cdr3_nt: TGTGCCAGCAGCACAAGACAGGGGAATGAGCAGTTCTTC; cdr3_aa: CASSTRQGNEQFF
v_call: TRBV9; d_call: TRBD1; clone_size: -; j_call: TRBJ1-1; cdr3_nt: TGTGCCAGCAGCGTAGAAGCTGGTCAGGGGGGAACTGAAGCTTTCTTT; cdr3_aa: CASSVEAGQGGTEAFF
v_call: TRBV6-1; d_call: -; clone_size: -; j_call: TRBJ1-1; cdr3_nt: TGTGCCAGCAGGGCCTCAATGAACACTGAAGCTTTCTTT; cdr3_aa: CASRASMNTEAFF
v_call: TRBV7-9; d_call: TRBD2; clone_size: -; j_call: TRBJ2-1; cdr3_nt: TGTGCCAGCAGCTCCCCGACTAGCGGGATTAGCGATGAGCAGTTCTTC; cdr3_aa: CASSSPTSGISDEQFF
v_call: TRBV5-1; d_call: -; clone_size: -; j_call: TRBJ1-1; cdr3_nt: TGCGCCAGCAGCTTGGAGGGGGGGTTTGGAGCTTTCTTT; cdr3_aa: CASSLEGGFGAFF
v_call: TRBV18; d_call: -; clone_size: -; j_call: TRBJ1-3; cdr3_nt: TGTGCCAGCTCACCACCAACAGGATCTGGAAACACCATATATTTT; cdr3_aa: CASSPPTGSGNTIYF
v_call: TRBV6-6; d_call: TRBD2; clone_size: -; j_call: TRBJ2-7; cdr3_nt: TGTGCCAGCAGTTACTCGAAGGGGACTAGTCGCTACGAGCAGTACTTC; cdr3_aa: CASSYSKGTSRYEQYF
v_call: TRBV5-1; d_call: TRBD2; clone_size: -; j_call: TRBJ2-4; cdr3_nt: TGCGCCAGCAGCTTGGTCGGGGAGGGCATTCAGTACTTC; cdr3_aa: CASSLVGEGIQYF
v_call: TRBV14; d_call: TRBD1; clone_size: once; j_call: TRBJ2-5; cdr3_nt: TGTGCCAGCAGCCAGAGGGACAGGGGAGAGACCCAGTACTTC; cdr3_aa: CASSQRDRGETQYF
v_call: TRBV30; d_call: -; clone_size: -; j_call: TRBJ1-5; cdr3_nt: TGTGCCTGGAGTCTTCCAGGGGTAAGAGGATATAGCAATCAGCCCCAGCATTTT; cdr3_aa: CAWSLPGVRGYSNQPQHF
v_call: TRBV7-9; d_call: -; clone_size: -; j_call: TRBJ1-4; cdr3_nt: TGTGCCAGCAGCCCCCCCTCTCGGGCTAATGAAAAACTGTTTTTT; cdr3_aa: CASSPPSRANEKLFF
v_call: TRBV5-1; d_call: TRBD2; clone_size: -; j_call: TRBJ2-1; cdr3_nt: TGCGCCAGCAGCTTGGCCACTAGCGGGGCTGAGGGAGAGCAGTTCTTC; cdr3_aa: CASSLATSGAEGEQFF
v_call: TRBV5-4; d_call: -; clone_size: -; j_call: TRBJ2-7; cdr3_nt: TGTGCCAGCGCCCCCCAGGGGTCTCGGGAGCAGTACTTC; cdr3_aa: CASAPQGSREQYF
v_call: TRBV14; d_call: TRBD1; clone_size: -; j_call: TRBJ1-2; cdr3_nt: TGTGCCAGCAGCCCGGGACAGGGGCAAATAAAGATTAGCTATGGCTACACCTTC; cdr3_aa: CASSPGQGQIKISYGYTF
v_call: TRBV9; d_call: -; clone_size: once; j_call: TRBJ2-2; cdr3_nt: TGTGCCAGCAGCGAAACTAGCAGGACCGGGGAGCTGTTTTTT; cdr3_aa: CASSETSRTGELFF
v_call: TRBV9; d_call: -; clone_size: -; j_call: TRBJ1-5; cdr3_nt: TGTGCCAGCAGCGTCGGGGTTAGCAATCAGCCCCAGCATTTT; cdr3_aa: CASSVGVSNQPQHF
v_call: TRBV2; d_call: -; clone_size: once; j_call: TRBJ2-2; cdr3_nt: TGTGCCAGCAGGCTAGAAGCATCGGAGCTGTTTTTT; cdr3_aa: CASRLEASELFF
v_call: TRBV21-1; d_call: -; clone_size: -; j_call: TRBJ1-1; cdr3_nt: TGTGCCAGCAGCAAAAGAGGGGGCGAAACGTCGGTGAACACTGAAGCTTTCTTT; cdr3_aa: CASSKRGGETSVNTEAFF
v_call: TRBV7-2; d_call: TRBD1; clone_size: -; j_call: TRBJ1-5; cdr3_nt: TGTGCCAGCAGCTTAGCGGGACAGGCGGTGGGCAATCAGCCCCAGCATTTT; cdr3_aa: CASSLAGQAVGNQPQHF
v_call: TRBV5-8; d_call: TRBD2; clone_size: -; j_call: TRBJ2-1; cdr3_nt: TGTGCCAGCAGCCTGAGTGGTAGCGGGTTTTACAATGAGCAGTTCTTC; cdr3_aa: CASSLSGSGFYNEQFF
v_call: TRBV9; d_call: -; clone_size: -; j_call: TRBJ1-4; cdr3_nt: TGTGCCAGCAGCGTAGATACGGCGGGGGGCCGGGTTGAAAAACTGTTTTTT; cdr3_aa: CASSVDTAGGRVEKLFF
v_call: TRBV7-8; d_call: TRBD2; clone_size: -; j_call: TRBJ2-1; cdr3_nt: TGTGCCAGCAGCCTACAGACTAGCGGGAGGGGGAATGAGCAGTTCTTC; cdr3_aa: CASSLQTSGRGNEQFF
v_call: TRBV7-9; d_call: -; clone_size: -; j_call: TRBJ1-2; cdr3_nt: TGTGCCAGCAGCCCAGGGGCGGCCCTCTATGGCTACACCTTC; cdr3_aa: CASSPGAALYGYTF
v_call: TRBV13; d_call: TRBD1; clone_size: few; j_call: TRBJ1-1; cdr3_nt: TGTGCCAGCAGCTGGGACAGGGGGCTCGACACTGAAGCTTTCTTT; cdr3_aa: CASSWDRGLDTEAFF
v_call: TRBV4-3; d_call: TRBD1; clone_size: -; j_call: TRBJ1-6; cdr3_nt: TGCGCCAGCAGCCGGGACAGCATGAATAATTCACCCCTCCACTTT; cdr3_aa: CASSRDSMNNSPLHF
v_call: TRBV30; d_call: -; clone_size: once; j_call: TRBJ1-2; cdr3_nt: TGTGCCTGGAGTAGTTTGAGACAGATAGTGGGGGGCTACACCTTC; cdr3_aa: CAWSSLRQIVGGYTF
v_call: TRBV7-7; d_call: -; clone_size: -; j_call: TRBJ2-6; cdr3_nt: TGTGCCAGCAGTCATCATACAGGGTCTGGGGCCAACGTCCTGACTTTC; cdr3_aa: CASSHHTGSGANVLTF
v_call: TRBV4-1; d_call: TRBD1; clone_size: -; j_call: TRBJ2-1; cdr3_nt: TGCGCCAGCAGCCAATCCGGGACAGCTTACAATGAGCAGTTCTTC; cdr3_aa: CASSQSGTAYNEQFF
v_call: TRBV30; d_call: -; clone_size: -; j_call: TRBJ2-1; cdr3_nt: TGTGCCTGGAGCCCGGGACTGTACAATGAGCAGTTCTTC; cdr3_aa: CAWSPGLYNEQFF
v_call: TRBV18; d_call: TRBD1; clone_size: once; j_call: TRBJ2-1; cdr3_nt: TGTGCCAGCTCACGAGGGACAGGGAGCTACAATGAGCAGTTCTTC; cdr3_aa: CASSRGTGSYNEQFF
v_call: TRBV7-8; d_call: -; clone_size: once; j_call: TRBJ1-3; cdr3_nt: TGTGCCAGCAGCCCCCCCGACAGATCTGGAAACACCATATATTTT; cdr3_aa: CASSPPDRSGNTIYF
v_call: TRBV15; d_call: TRBD1; clone_size: -; j_call: TRBJ1-3; cdr3_nt: TGTGCCACCAGCAGAGCGGGACAGGGAAACACCATATATTTT; cdr3_aa: CATSRAGQGNTIYF
v_call: TRBV9; d_call: -; clone_size: -; j_call: TRBJ1-5; cdr3_nt: TGTGCCAGCCAGGGACAACCCAATCAGCCCCAGCATTTT; cdr3_aa: CASQGQPNQPQHF
v_call: TRBV5-1; d_call: TRBD1; clone_size: -; j_call: TRBJ2-1; cdr3_nt: TGCGCCAGCAGCAGGGACAGTCAATACAATGAGCAGTTCTTC; cdr3_aa: CASSRDSQYNEQFF
v_call: TRBV6-6; d_call: TRBD2; clone_size: -; j_call: TRBJ2-7; cdr3_nt: TGTGCCAGCGTCGGACTAGCGGCGGGGGACGAGCAGTACTTC; cdr3_aa: CASVGLAAGDEQYF
v_call: TRBV5-1; d_call: -; clone_size: -; j_call: TRBJ2-5; cdr3_nt: TGCGCCAGCAGCTTGGGGATACCCGGGGAGACCCAGTACTTC; cdr3_aa: CASSLGIPGETQYF
v_call: TRBV21-1; d_call: -; clone_size: -; j_call: TRBJ1-4; cdr3_nt: TGTGCCAGCATCCCCCTAACTCATCCGCCAGGGGGTGCAACTAATGAAAAACTGTTTTTT; cdr3_aa: CASIPLTHPPGGATNEKLFF
v_call: TRBV5-4; d_call: -; clone_size: -; j_call: TRBJ1-1; cdr3_nt: TGTGCCAGCAGTCCCGGGACACTTAACACTGAAGCTTTCTTT; cdr3_aa: CASSPGTLNTEAFF
v_call: TRBV19; d_call: TRBD2; clone_size: -; j_call: TRBJ2-2; cdr3_nt: TGTGCCAGTAGTTTTAGCGGGGGGGCGAACACCGGGGAGCTGTTTTTT; cdr3_aa: CASSFSGGANTGELFF
v_call: TRBV19; d_call: TRBD2; clone_size: -; j_call: TRBJ2-3; cdr3_nt: TGTGCCAGTAGTATCGCTGGACTAGCGGACACAGATACGCAGTATTTT; cdr3_aa: CASSIAGLADTDTQYF
v_call: TRBV20-1; d_call: TRBD2; clone_size: -; j_call: TRBJ2-1; cdr3_nt: TGCAGTGCTCGGGGGGGGGATGAGCAGTTCTTC; cdr3_aa: CSARGGDEQFF
v_call: TRBV10-3; d_call: -; clone_size: -; j_call: TRBJ2-5; cdr3_nt: TGTGCCATCAGTGATAGCGGACAAGAGACCCAGTACTTC; cdr3_aa: CAISDSGQETQYF
v_call: TRBV7-9; d_call: -; clone_size: -; j_call: TRBJ1-2; cdr3_nt: TGTGCCAGCAGCTCAGTCACCGGAGACTATGGCTACACCTTC; cdr3_aa: CASSSVTGDYGYTF
v_call: TRBV2; d_call: -; clone_size: -; j_call: TRBJ1-1; cdr3_nt: TGTGCCAGCAGACTATCGGGTAGCGGATCGTCGTGGGCTTTCTTT; cdr3_aa: CASRLSGSGSSWAFF
v_call: TRBV4-3; d_call: -; clone_size: -; j_call: TRBJ1-5; cdr3_nt: TGCGCCAGCAGCCAAGACGAGAAGCAGCCCCAGCATTTT; cdr3_aa: CASSQDEKQPQHF